The 19 T cell receptor beta chains given below trace back to one sample, sequenced in a study of blood T cell repertoires in COVID-19 (dated by TCRdb to 2020 to 2021). The receptor library was made with the immunoSEQ multiplex PCR assay. In its TCRdb copy, this immuneACCESS table keeps in-frame sequences only and misses some clones. Where compared with another copy, unresolved V genes explain less than half of these, and the others have no known cause. The sample has around 300,000 clones on record, about 85% of them singletons. Roughly 2.6% of the sample comes from the top ten. Sequencing used PBMCs or T cells enriched from blood (not recorded which). The receptor set was obtained from a woman between 45 and 60 years old who had recovered from COVID-19.

The rearrangement joins TRBV3-1 (or the pseudogene TRBV3-2) to TRBJ2-5; TRBD2 matches at 8 bases. The germline gives CDR1 LGHDT, CDR2 YNNKEL (reference sequence). There are 16 residues in the CDR3. J lost 4 bases, V lost 4 bases, and 11 bases had no gene match. CDR3 loop: CASSPVTGGVGETQYF. Here the CDR3 DNA reads TGTGCCAGCAGCCCCGTTACGGGAGGGGTGGGAGAGACCCAGTACTTC.

The chain is built from TRBV10-2 and TRBJ2-3; TRBD1 matches 9 bases. Looked up from germline, CDR1 is WSHSY and CDR2 is SAAADI. This CDR3 is built from 15 residues. The V and J ends lost 3 bases and 3 bases, in that order; junction bases with no gene match: 4. The CDR3 spells CASSDDRGRTDTQYF. CDR3 nucleotide sequence: TGCGCCAGCAGTGACGACAGGGGGAGAACAGATACGCAGTATTTT.

V gene TRBV15 combines with J gene TRBJ1-1; 8 bases fit TRBD1. The CDR3 length is 15 residues. The V gene's germline CDR1 is LNHNV and CDR2 YYDKDF (reference sequence). V shed 5 bases, J shed 0 bases, and the junction held 5 bases outside the gene matches. DNA of the CDR3: TGTGCCACCAGCGCTACAGGGGGGATGAACACTGAAGCTTTCTTT. Protein sequence: CATSATGGMNTEAFF.

V usage is TRBV4-2 and J usage is TRBJ2-5; tentatively, D is TRBD2 (6 bases). The V and J ends lost 1 base and 2 bases respectively, with 8 bases between them. The CDR3 loop spans 14 amino acids. Germline CDR1 is LGHNA and CDR2 is YNFKEQ. The CDR3 region has the DNA TGTGCCAGCAGCCAAGGACGGGGGCAAGAGACCCAGTACTTC. Residues: CASSQGRGQETQYF.

The CDR3 coding sequence is TGTGCCAGCTCACCACCGATGAGGGAGGGCCTCTCCAAAAACATTCAGTACTTC. Translation gives CASSPPMREGLSKNIQYF. The gene calls are TRBV18 and TRBJ2-4, with 7 bases fitting TRBD2. This CDR3 comprises 18 residues. Unmatched junction bases numbered 10, after V lost 0 bases and J lost 2 bases. CDR1 and CDR2 (germline): KGHSH, LQKENI.

V gene TRBV14 combines with J gene TRBJ2-7; no reliable D call. The CDR3 has 13 residues. Germline V gives CDR1 SGHDN, CDR2 FVKESK. Trimming stripped 2 bases from V and 3 bases from J, with 8 bases between. CDR3 nucleotides: TGTGCCAGCAGCCAATTACAGTTCTACGAGCAGTACTTC. As protein: CASSQLQFYEQYF.

This clone showed up just once. V gene TRBV18 combines with J gene TRBJ1-3; D is unresolved. Trimming removed 3 bases at V and 0 bases at J, with 6 bases between. This CDR3 is built from 14 residues. Germline V lookup: CDR1 KGHSH, CDR2 LQKENI. CDR3 amino acids: CASSPQASGNTIYF. The CDR3 nucleotides are TGTGCCAGCTCACCCCAGGCCTCTGGAAACACCATATATTTT.

The chain uses TRBV7-2 and TRBJ1-1; weak D call: TRBD1 (6 bases). The CDR3 runs to 13 residues. CDR1 SGHTA and CDR2 FQGNSA come from the germline V gene. The V and J ends lost 6 bases and 3 bases respectively, with 11 bases between them. Here the CDR3 DNA reads TGTGCCAGCAGATTCGGGACACACACTGAAGCTTTCTTT. Translation: CASRFGTHTEAFF.

This chain joins TRBV5-5 and TRBJ2-7; 10 bases fit TRBD1. This CDR3 is 16 amino acids long. J gave up 4 bases and V 4 bases, and 11 bases lay outside the gene matches. Germline V CDR1 and CDR2: SGHKS, YYEKEE (reference sequence). CDR3 residues: CASSQDGTGARYEQYF. For the CDR3, the DNA is TGTGCCAGCAGCCAGGACGGGACAGGGGCAAGGTACGAGCAGTACTTC.

In its sample, this clone was seen once. The V call is TRBV30, the J call TRBJ2-2; tentatively, D is TRBD2 (5 bases). Germline V lookup: CDR1 GTSNPN, CDR2 SVGIG (reference sequence). The CDR3 spans 17 residues. Trimming removed 3 bases at V and 6 bases at J, with 23 bases between. Here the CDR3 reads CAWRANDLGKRAGELFF. The CDR3 DNA is TGTGCCTGGAGAGCCAACGATCTCGGGAAGAGGGCCGGGGAGCTGTTTTTT.

The chain recombines TRBV3-1 (or the pseudogene TRBV3-2) with TRBJ1-2, with TRBD1 matching 9 bases. The germline CDR1 and CDR2 sequences are LGHDT and YNNKEL (reference sequence). There are 16 residues in the CDR3. Trimming cost V 6 bases and J 7 bases; bases outside gene matches: 15. This CDR3 is CASSRDRELGYGGYTF. The CDR3, as DNA: TGTGCCAGCAGTCGGGACAGGGAACTTGGATACGGTGGCTACACCTTC.

Turning to this clone: The junction departs from germline at one end; a sequencing error may be responsible. The V call is TRBV13, the J call TRBJ2-3; 7 positions match TRBD1. The V gene's germline CDR1 is PRHDT and CDR2 FYEKMQ (reference sequence). This CDR3 is built from 15 residues. This CDR3 is CASSIGDRYTDTQYF. The CDR3 nucleotides are TGTGCCAGCAGCATAGGGGACAGATACACAGATACGCAGTATTTT. Full variable domain (remainder filled in from reference TRBV13 and TRBJ2-3): AAGVIQSPRHLIKEKRETATLKCYPIPRHDTVYWYQQGPGQDPQFLISFYEKMQSDKGSIPDRFSAQQFSDYHSELNMSSLELGDSALYFCASSIGDRYTDTQYFGPGTRLTVL.

The chain couples TRBV21-1 to TRBJ2-5; the D call of TRBD2 is as the table states it, not checked on the DNA. TRBV21-1 is noted as a pseudogene. This CDR3 region has 16 residues. CDR3 sequence: CASSKVTGGALETQYF. The CDR3, as DNA: TGTGCCAGCAGCAAAGTTACGGGGGGCGCGTTAGAGACCCAGTACTTC.

V is TRBV6-1 and J is TRBJ1-4; 7 bases are a match to TRBD1. Germline CDR1 MNHNS, CDR2 SASEGT. This CDR3 spans 14 amino acids. V lost 6 bases and J lost 3; bases outside the gene matches: 4. This CDR3 reads CASSQGEPNEKLFF. The CDR3 bases are TGTGCCAGCAGCCAGGGGGAACCTAATGAAAAACTGTTTTTT.

The gene calls are TRBV28 and TRBJ2-3, with D tentatively TRBD2 (6 bases). V was shortened by 6 bases and J by 2 bases, with 12 bases between the two germline ends. In germline, CDR1 is MDHEN, CDR2 SYDVKM. The CDR3 totals 14 residues. CDR3 nucleotides: TGTGCCAGCAGCCTATGGGGGGACACAGATACGCAGTATTTT. This translates into CASSLWGDTDTQYF.

The V and J genes are TRBV18 and TRBJ2-7; D perhaps matches TRBD1 (5 bases). Germline CDR1 is KGHSH and CDR2 is LQKENI. The CDR3 is 14 amino acids. The ends were cut back, 3 bases at V and 6 bases at J, with 15 bases in the middle. For the CDR3, the DNA is TGTGCCAGCTCACCGGTCGACGCCCAGGGCGAGCAGTACTTC. Translated: CASSPVDAQGEQYF.

The chain has TRBV11-3 and TRBJ2-7, with 7 bases lining up with TRBD1. The CDR3 consists of 14 residues. Trimming took 4 bases from V and 0 from J; bases not matched to a gene: 3. Germline CDR1 SGHNT, CDR2 YENEEA. The CDR3 DNA reads TGTGCCAGCAGCTCCCGGGACAGCTCCTACGAGCAGTACTTC. This translates into CASSSRDSSYEQYF.

This clone occurred once. The J gene is TRBJ2-2, the V gene TRBV5-1, with TRBD2 matching 12 bases. J lost 4 bases, V lost 2 bases, and 3 bases had no gene match. From germline, CDR1 is SGHRS and CDR2 YFSETQ. The CDR3 contains 16 residues. CDR3 DNA sequence: TGCGCCAGCAGCTTCCTAGCGGGAGGGCCCACCGGGGAGCTGTTTTTT. It yields the protein CASSFLAGGPTGELFF.

The rearrangement links TRBV4-3 to TRBJ1-1; 9 bases line up with TRBD1. This CDR3 is built from 14 residues. CDR1 is LGHNA and CDR2 is YSLEER in the germline V gene. J was trimmed by 5 bases and V by 4 bases; bases with no gene match: 5. Written as DNA, the CDR3 is TGCGCCAGCAGCCGGGACAGGGCGGGAACTGAAGCTTTCTTT. Amino acids: CASSRDRAGTEAFF.